The 2 T cell receptor beta chains reported below all come from one sample, sequenced in a study of PD-L1 blockade in urothelial cancer. This table comes from immunoSEQ multiplex PCR, and its TCRdb copy is limited to in-frame clones, with some not included. The data show roughly 84,000 clones, 82% seen once. This specimen consisted of PBMCs, obtained around atezolizumab (anti-PD-L1) treatment. All receptors derive from a man aged 70 or older with urothelial cancer.

The chain recombines TRBV5-6 with TRBJ2-3; possible D gene TRBD2, 6 bases. This CDR3 comprises 13 residues. Trimming took off 7 bases at V and 1 base at J, with 10 bases between the two ends. Germline-derived CDR1 and CDR2 are SGHDT and YYEEEE. CDR3 sequence (DNA): TGTGCCAGCGGGACTCCACGCACAGATACGCAGTATTTT. It encodes CASGTPRTDTQYF.

This clone appeared a few times. This chain links TRBV27 with TRBJ1-6; a weak D match, TRBD1 (6 bases). V gave up 4 bases and J gave up 5 bases, with 9 bases separating them. The CDR3 is 14 residues long. The germline V gene encodes CDR1 MNHEY and CDR2 SMNVEV (reference sequence). CDR3 residues: CASSSRGDNSPLHF. In DNA, the CDR3 is TGTGCCAGCAGTTCCAGGGGCGATAATTCACCCCTCCACTTT.